The clone carrying this T cell receptor (beta chain) turned up a few times. The sample is drawn from a study of blood T cell repertoires in COVID-19. Data came from immunoSEQ multiplex PCR; TCRdb stores just in-frame clones and leaves some out. The sample holds under 300,000 clones, 86% seen once. Germline assignment: CDR1 MNHEY and CDR2 SVGAGI. Trimming shortened V by 6 bases and J by 4 bases, and 13 bases separated the two germline ends. The CDR3 loop spans 14 amino acids. The clonotype comes from a man aged 80 or over with acute or convalescent COVID-19. The sample taken for sequencing was peripheral blood. This chain connects TRBV6-5 to TRBJ1-5, with D unresolved. The CDR3 nucleotides read TGTGCCAGCAGCTGGGCCCGGGGAAATCAGCCCCAGCATTTT. Its translation: CASSWARGNQPQHF.